The next 26 T cell receptor beta chains were all read from a single sample in a study of cytomegalovirus exposure and HLA in healthy donors. Here immunoSEQ multiplex PCR was the method, and the copy in TCRdb shows in-frame clones only, minus some. The table has over 250,000 clones, around 85% seen once. Sequenced sample: PBMCs. All receptors derive from a woman between 18 and 29 years old in good health and CMV-seronegative.

The chain has TRBV7-2 and TRBJ2-1; D is unresolved. The germline CDR1 and CDR2 sequences are SGHTA and FQGNSA. Trimming left V 3 bases short and J 1 base short, with 10 bases between. The CDR3 is 15 amino acids. CDR3 coding DNA: TGTGCCAGCAGCTTTGTACGGAGTTCCTACAATGAGCAGTTCTTC. Protein product: CASSFVRSSYNEQFF. Drawing the rest from reference TRBV7-2 and TRBJ2-1, the complete variable domain is GAGVSQSPSNKVTEKGKDVELRCDPISGHTALYWYRQSLGQGLEFLIYFQGNSAPDKSGLPSDRFSAERTGGSVSTLTIQRTQQEDSAVYLCASSFVRSSYNEQFFGPGTRLTVL.

V usage is TRBV30 and J usage is TRBJ2-4, with D perhaps matching TRBD1 (7 bases). Germline CDR1 is GTSNPN and CDR2 is SVGIG (reference sequence). This CDR3 contains 13 residues. Trimming shortened V by 5 bases and J by 8 bases, and 16 bases separated the two germline ends. CDR3 protein: CAWGQDRRDIQYF. CDR3 bases: TGTGCCTGGGGACAGGACAGGAGGGACATTCAGTACTTC.

The V gene is TRBV11-3, the J gene TRBJ2-1; perhaps TRBD1 as D (6 bases). In germline, CDR1 is SGHNT, CDR2 YENEEA. The ends were cut back, 4 bases at V and 7 bases at J, with 20 bases in the middle. The CDR3 is 16 residues long. The CDR3: CASSSNPGTLLNEQFF. In DNA form, the CDR3 reads TGTGCCAGCAGCTCGAACCCCGGGACACTGCTAAATGAGCAGTTCTTC.

The rearrangement joins TRBV19 to TRBJ1-2; 10 positions match TRBD1. Germline V lookup: CDR1 LNHDA, CDR2 SQIVND (reference sequence). The ends lost 2 bases at V and 14 bases at J; junction bases unmatched: 11. The CDR3 is 14 amino acids. In nucleotides, the CDR3 is TGTGCCAGTAGTATATGGAGGGACAGGGGAATAATTACCTTC. Translation gives CASSIWRDRGIITF.

This clone was counted a single time. J is TRBJ1-1 and V is TRBV28; tentatively, D is TRBD1 (5 bases). Trimming shortened V by 5 bases and J by 5 bases, and 15 bases separated the two germline ends. The CDR3 totals 14 residues. From germline, CDR1 is MDHEN and CDR2 SYDVKM. The CDR3 DNA reads as TGTGCCAGCAGTCTAAGGTTGGGACTGACTGAAGCTTTCTTT. Its translation: CASSLRLGLTEAFF.

The chain links TRBV4-1 to TRBJ1-5, with D perhaps matching TRBD1 (6 bases). Per the germline V gene, CDR1 is MGHRA and CDR2 is YSYEKL. Deletions cut 9 bases from V and 5 bases from J, with 20 bases between. This CDR3 spans 15 amino acids. The CDR3 here is CASVHSTGTDQPQHF. The DNA for the CDR3 is TGCGCCAGTGTCCACTCAACAGGGACGGATCAGCCCCAGCATTTT.

The genes are TRBV28 and TRBJ2-1, with D perhaps matching TRBD2 (6 bases). Between the trimmed V and J ends, which lost 3 bases and 7 bases, there was a span of 13 bases. This CDR3 region has 14 residues. Germline CDR1 MDHEN, CDR2 SYDVKM. The CDR3 DNA reads TGTGCCAGCAGTTTGCCGACTAGTGGGAATGAGCAGTTCTTC. Amino acid sequence: CASSLPTSGNEQFF. Full variable domain (outside the CDR3, taken from reference TRBV28 and TRBJ2-1): DVKVTQSSRYLVKRTGEKVFLECVQDMDHENMFWYRQDPGLGLRLIYFSYDVKMKEKGDIPEGYSVSREKKERFSLILESASTNQTSMYLCASSLPTSGNEQFFGPGTRLTVL.

V usage is TRBV9 and J usage is TRBJ1-1; 9 bases are shared with TRBD1. The CDR3 length is 17 residues. V dropped 5 bases and J dropped 1; count of bases not matched to a gene: 12. Germline lookup yields CDR1 SGDLS and CDR2 YYNGEE. CDR3 bases: TGTGCCAGCAGGTTAGGTACAGGGGGCTGGGGGAACACTGAAGCTTTCTTT. Translating gives CASRLGTGGWGNTEAFF.

The rearrangement uses TRBV5-1 and TRBJ2-2; a possible D gene is TRBD2 (5 bases). Trimming left V 2 bases short and J 1 base short, with 9 bases between. Germline V gives CDR1 SGHRS, CDR2 YFSETQ. The CDR3 is 15 amino acids. CDR3 DNA: TGCGCCAGCAGCTTCCCGGCGGGGAACACCGGGGAGCTGTTTTTT. It encodes CASSFPAGNTGELFF.

This clone has a single count. CDR3 sequence: CASSQRIPGGQRTTNEKLFF. CDR3 sequence (DNA): TGCGCCAGCAGCCAACGCATCCCCGGCGGACAGCGGACAACTAATGAAAAACTGTTTTTT. V usage is TRBV4-1 and J usage is TRBJ1-4; D possibly corresponds to TRBD1 (6 bases). Germline V CDR1 and CDR2: MGHRA, YSYEKL. The V gene lost 2 bases and the J gene lost 0 bases, with 22 bases spanning the gap. This CDR3 spans 20 amino acids.

This clone has a handful of counts. The chain has TRBV6-1 and TRBJ2-7; 12 nucleotides line up with TRBD2. Per germline, CDR1 MNHNS and CDR2 SASEGT. Trimming cost V 4 bases and J 4 bases; bases outside gene matches: 8. This CDR3 is 16 amino acids long. The CDR3 here is CASSAPLTSGSYEQYF. DNA for the CDR3: TGTGCCAGCAGTGCGCCTTTGACTAGCGGGAGTTACGAGCAGTACTTC.

V is TRBV18 and J is TRBJ2-1, with D tentatively TRBD2 (6 bases). V lost 6 bases and J lost 2, with 14 bases in between. This CDR3 spans 15 amino acids. Looked up from germline, CDR1 is KGHSH and CDR2 is LQKENI. The chain's CDR3 is CASSQASVAYNEQFF. The CDR3 DNA reads as TGTGCCAGCTCGCAAGCTAGCGTCGCCTACAATGAGCAGTTCTTC.

The chain combines TRBV4-3 with TRBJ2-2; TRBD2 is a possible D gene (7 bases). CDR1 is LGHNA and CDR2 is YSLEER in the germline V gene. The CDR3 spans 17 residues. V lost 0 bases and J 7 bases, leaving 18 bases between the germline ends. The CDR3 nucleotides read TGCGCCAGCAGCCAAGATGGGGCGGGGGCCCGCGGCGGGGAGCTGTTTTTT. It encodes CASSQDGAGARGGELFF.

This CDR3 reads CASGLERGFNYGYTF. The CDR3 nucleotides are TGTGCTAGTGGTTTGGAAAGGGGGTTCAACTATGGCTACACCTTC. This sequence joins TRBV12-5 and TRBJ1-2; D is possibly TRBD1 (6 bases). The CDR3 totals 15 residues. The germline V gene has CDR1 LGHNT and CDR2 FRNRAP. V lost 1 base and J lost 2, with 11 bases in between.

In this sample, this clone turned up once. V usage is TRBV4-1 and J usage is TRBJ2-1; 14 positions match TRBD2. Germline CDR1 and CDR2: MGHRA and YSYEKL. V gave up 3 bases and J gave up 7 bases; unmatched junction bases: 5. The CDR3 sequence is 16 residues long. CDR3 DNA sequence: TGCGCCAGCAGCCAGACTAGCGGGAGGGCCGTGAATGAGCAGTTCTTC. This encodes CASSQTSGRAVNEQFF.

This rearrangement joins TRBV2 to TRBJ2-1, with TRBD1 matching 12 bases. The germline V gene has CDR1 SNHLY and CDR2 FYNNEI. Germline trimming cut 10 bases from V and 6 bases from J; bases unmatched to any gene: 7. The CDR3 has 14 amino acids. The CDR3 region has the DNA TGTGCCACAATCGGGGACAGGGGGCGCAATGAGCAGTTCTTC. Translating gives CATIGDRGRNEQFF.

On this clone: The same CDR3 can be traced to other DNA sequences in this sample. This chain links TRBV5-1 with TRBJ1-1, with TRBD1 as a possible D gene (5 bases). The CDR3 runs to 14 residues. Germline CDR1 is SGHRS and CDR2 is YFSETQ. V lost 1 base, J lost 0 bases, and 7 bases lay in between. The CDR3 protein is CASSLTGVNTEAFF. The CDR3 DNA sequence: TGCGCCAGCAGCTTGACGGGGGTGAACACTGAAGCTTTCTTT.

V is TRBV27 and J is TRBJ1-1; 7 nucleotides line up with TRBD1. Germline CDR1 reads MNHEY; CDR2 reads SMNVEV (reference sequence). The V and J ends lost 5 bases and 6 bases, in that order; junction bases with no gene match: 9. This CDR3 is built from 14 residues. The DNA for the CDR3 is TGTGCCAGCAGTACTCCAGGGGGATTGGCTGAAGCTTTCTTT. This codes for CASSTPGGLAEAFF.

The genes are TRBV20-1 and TRBJ1-2; a possible D gene is TRBD1 (6 bases). The V gene lost 6 bases and the J gene lost 8 bases, with 13 bases spanning the gap. This CDR3 spans 11 amino acids. Germline CDR1 DFQATT, CDR2 SNEGSKA (reference sequence). CDR3 residues: CSAGTKRGYTF. The CDR3, as DNA: TGCAGTGCCGGGACAAAGAGAGGCTACACCTTC.

The chain recombines TRBV10-3 with TRBJ2-5, with 10 positions matching TRBD1. The CDR3 loop spans 15 amino acids. Trimming cost V 6 bases and J 5 bases; bases outside gene matches: 9. Germline lookup yields CDR1 ENHRY and CDR2 SYGVKD. CDR3 coding DNA: TGTGCCATCAGGTTAGACAGGGGGCGCCGGGAGACCCAGTACTTC. This encodes CAIRLDRGRRETQYF.

V gene TRBV4-1 combines with J gene TRBJ2-5; 8 bases are shared with TRBD2. J was trimmed by 2 bases and V by 4 bases; bases with no gene match: 9. The CDR3 length is 16 residues. Germline loops: CDR1 MGHRA, CDR2 YSYEKL. CDR3 coding DNA: TGCGCCAGCAGCCCCGGTTTACGGGGGGGACAAGAGACCCAGTACTTC. It is translated as CASSPGLRGGQETQYF.

This clone came up once. J is TRBJ2-7 and V is TRBV21-1; TRBD1 is the table's D call and was not checked against the DNA. TRBV21-1 is noted as a pseudogene. CDR3 length: 14 residues. The DNA of the CDR3 is TGTGCCAGCACCATAAGGGGGTGCCTATACGAGCAGTACTTC. It translates to CASTIRGCLYEQYF.

This clone has just a few counts. The genes are TRBV11-3 and TRBJ2-2; possible D gene TRBD1, 5 bases. The V gene lost 0 bases and the J gene lost 13 bases, with 12 bases spanning the gap. The length of the CDR3 is 13 residues. Germline V CDR1 and CDR2: SGHNT, YENEEA. CDR3 coding DNA: TGTGCCAGCAGCTTAGATAGGCAGGGCGGGCTGTTTTTT. It translates to CASSLDRQGGLFF.

The rearrangement links TRBV11-2 to TRBJ2-2; 9 bases are shared with TRBD1. Germline trimming cut 3 bases from V and 7 bases from J; bases unmatched to any gene: 3. CDR1 is SGHAT, CDR2 FQNNGV, per germline. The CDR3 totals 14 residues. The CDR3 spells CASSLGQGHGELFF. The CDR3 DNA reads TGTGCCAGCAGCTTGGGACAGGGACACGGGGAGCTGTTTTTT.

The chain couples TRBV20-1 to TRBJ2-1, with 7 bases matching TRBD1. The CDR3 loop spans 11 amino acids. J gave up 16 bases and V 5 bases, and 11 bases lay outside the gene matches. The V gene's germline CDR1 is DFQATT and CDR2 SNEGSKA (reference sequence). The CDR3 region has the DNA TGCAGTGCTTTGGTTGGACAGGTTTTCTTCTTC. Translation: CSALVGQVFFF.

The table lists this clone with a few counts. This rearrangement joins TRBV6-4 to TRBJ1-2; maybe TRBD1 (5 bases). CDR1 MRHNA and CDR2 SNTAGT come from the germline V gene. CDR3 size: 15 residues. V lost 5 bases, J lost 2 bases, and 15 bases lay in between. CDR3 coding DNA: TGTGCCAGCAGTACCTCGGAAACAGGAAACTATGGCTACACCTTC. It translates to CASSTSETGNYGYTF.